One and the same sample provided the 22 T cell receptor beta chains below, sequenced in a study of regulatory T cells in long-lasting Graves disease (dated by TCRdb to 2020 to 2022). Library creation used multiplex PCR. The listed sequencing device is Illumina HiSeq 4000. CDR3 regions were amplified by Arm-PCR with iRepertoire HTBI primers to construct TCR beta libraries. In TCRdb, the public reads were trimmed at Q25 with fastp and aligned with MiXCR, with productive beta chains retained. Rows matching on CDR3 protein sequence are summarized as one entry with the most common DNA and genes. The sample records about 610,000 distinct CDR3 sequences, approximately 16% of which are singletons. Around 12% of the sample rests with the top ten. The time point label of this sample denotes: newly diagnosed GD, antithyroid drugs for less than 3 months. RNA was extracted from PBMCs in TRIzol for both TCR sequencing and RNA sequencing.

This same sample was also taken into another study, of T cells in Graves' hyperthyroidism and ophthalmopathy.

Specimen: peripheral blood mononuclear cells (PBMCs), collected at new diagnosis, from a patient treated with antithyroid drugs. The origin of the receptors is a young man with Graves disease. Donor details come from another sample of the same person, matched by shared clones.

The rearrangement links TRBV11-2 to TRBJ2-3; 10 bases align to TRBD2. V lost 5 bases, J lost 12 bases, and 11 bases stayed unmatched. The CDR3 runs to 14 residues. Germline V lookup: CDR1 SGHAT, CDR2 FQNNGV. In DNA form, the CDR3 reads TGTGCCAGCAGCAATAGTCGGGGACTAGCGTTCCAGTATTTT. Encoded protein: CASSNSRGLAFQYF.

This clonotype was seen ten or more times. The chain joins TRBV11-2 to TRBJ2-7, with no clear D. Trimming pared 4 bases from V and 3 bases from J, leaving 4 bases between. The CDR3 consists of 11 residues. CDR1 and CDR2 from the germline V gene are SGHAT and FQNNGV. The CDR3 bases are TGTGCCAGCAGCTCGCTCTACGAGCAGTACTTC. It specifies CASSSLYEQYF.

Here the CDR3 reads CASSSTGLAGGPRTDTQYF. In DNA, the CDR3 is TGTGCCAGCAGTTCTACCGGACTAGCGGGAGGGCCAAGGACAGATACGCAGTATTTT. J is TRBJ2-3 and V is TRBV12-3 or TRBV12-4; 15 bases are shared with TRBD2. J gave up 3 bases and V 4 bases, and 11 bases lay outside the gene matches. This CDR3 has 19 residues.

This clonotype was recorded at least ten times. V is TRBV28 and J is TRBJ1-1; TRBD1 matches 7 bases. Germline V lookup: CDR1 MDHEN, CDR2 SYDVKM. The CDR3 contains 13 residues. Germline trimming cut 6 bases from V and 10 bases from J; bases unmatched to any gene: 11. CDR3: CASSQGQVRIAFF. The CDR3 region has the DNA TGTGCCAGCAGCCAAGGACAGGTTCGGATAGCTTTCTTT.

The chain uses TRBV20-1 and TRBJ2-1, with D possibly TRBD2 on 5 matching bases. The CDR3 contains 13 residues. In germline, CDR1 is DFQATT, CDR2 SNEGSKA (reference sequence). V lost 5 bases and J lost 6, with 14 bases in between. CDR3 sequence reads: CSASTRVGNEQFF. The CDR3 nucleotides read TGCAGTGCTTCTACTAGAGTGGGCAATGAGCAGTTCTTC.

This clonotype turned up a few times. The chain uses TRBV3-1 and TRBJ1-2, with D possibly TRBD1 on 6 matching bases. The V end lost 4 bases, the J end lost 8 bases, and 14 bases lay between the germline ends. There are 13 residues in the CDR3. Germline V gene sequence: CDR1 LGHDT, CDR2 YNNKEL (reference sequence). The CDR3 DNA sequence: TGTGCCAGCAGCCTAATACAGGGAGGCGGCTACACCTTC. Encoded protein: CASSLIQGGGYTF.

This clonotype was recorded a few times. The gene calls are TRBV9 and TRBJ2-5; TRBD2 aligns across 16 bases. CDR1 and CDR2 from the germline V gene are SGDLS and YYNGEE. V was clipped by 1 base and J by 5 bases; unmatched bases: 14. This CDR3 spans 20 amino acids. CDR3 residues: CASSVIDSAGTSGRAETQYF. The CDR3 nucleotides are TGTGCCAGCAGCGTAATCGACAGCGCCGGGACTAGCGGGAGGGCCGAGACCCAGTACTTC.

In this sample, this clonotype turned up a few times. V gene TRBV5-6 combines with J gene TRBJ2-1; 7 bases are shared with TRBD2. V lost 6 bases to trimming and J lost 4 bases; unmatched junction nucleotides: 13. The length of the CDR3 is 16 residues. Germline CDR1 is SGHDT and CDR2 is YYEEEE. This CDR3 reads CASNKITSAEYNEQFF. CDR3 DNA sequence: TGTGCCAGCAACAAAATAACTAGCGCGGAATACAATGAGCAGTTCTTC.

J is TRBJ2-7 and V is TRBV28; 12 bases align to TRBD1. Germline V CDR1 and CDR2: MDHEN, SYDVKM. The ends lost 6 bases at V and 9 bases at J; junction bases unmatched: 9. The CDR3 sequence is 14 residues long. CDR3 sequence: CASSSGTGGFGQYF. CDR3 coding DNA: TGTGCCAGCAGCTCTGGGACAGGGGGCTTTGGGCAGTACTTC. The variable domain in full, with the rest retrieved from reference TRBV28 and TRBJ2-7, is DVKVTQSSRYLVKRTGEKVFLECVQDMDHENMFWYRQDPGLGLRLIYFSYDVKMKEKGDIPEGYSVSREKKERFSLILESASTNQTSMYLCASSSGTGGFGQYFGPGTRLTVT.

This clonotype was counted ten times or more. The V gene is TRBV3-1, the J gene TRBJ1-1; D is ambiguous. The CDR3 covers 12 residues. Trimming removed 0 bases from V and 3 bases from J, with 2 bases in between. Germline CDR1 LGHDT, CDR2 YNNKEL (reference sequence). The CDR3 reads CASSQDYTEAFF. The CDR3 coding sequence is TGTGCCAGCAGCCAAGATTACACTGAAGCTTTCTTT.

About this clonotype itself: This may come from a read error, since a much larger clone is one base off. The chain recombines TRBV12-3 or TRBV12-4 with TRBJ1-2; D is perhaps TRBD1 (6 bases). Deletions cut 6 bases from V and 6 bases from J, with 11 bases between. The CDR3 length is 12 residues. CDR3 nucleotides: TGTGCCAGCAGCCGGGACAACCATGGCTACACCTTC. Translated: CASSRDNHGYTF.

This clonotype was seen at least ten times. The V and J genes are TRBV28 and TRBJ2-5; D remains unclear. V lost 3 bases to trimming and J lost 5 bases, with 13 bases between them. CDR3 length equals 14 residues. Looked up from germline, CDR1 is MDHEN and CDR2 is SYDVKM. For the CDR3, the DNA is TGTGCCAGCAGTTTTTACAATCCTCGGGAGACCCAGTACTTC. Translated: CASSFYNPRETQYF. The variable domain in full, completed from reference TRBV28 and TRBJ2-5, reads DVKVTQSSRYLVKRTGEKVFLECVQDMDHENMFWYRQDPGLGLRLIYFSYDVKMKEKGDIPEGYSVSREKKERFSLILESASTNQTSMYLCASSFYNPRETQYFGPGTRLLVL.

This clonotype has ten or more counts. The CDR3 DNA reads TGTGCCACCAGCAGAGAGATGAACACTGAAGCTTTCTTT. Its translation is CATSREMNTEAFF. This chain links TRBV15 with TRBJ1-1; D gene unclear. The V end was cut by 0 bases, the J end by 0 bases, with 2 bases between. The CDR3 has 13 amino acids. From germline, CDR1 is LNHNV and CDR2 YYDKDF (reference sequence).

This clonotype was seen at least ten times. The chain joins TRBV30 to TRBJ2-7; D unresolved. This CDR3 has 10 residues. V lost 7 bases to trimming and J lost 4 bases, with 8 bases between them. Per the germline V gene, CDR1 is GTSNPN and CDR2 is SVGIG (reference sequence). The CDR3 bases are TGTGCCTACGGTTTTTACGAGCAGTACTTC. It encodes CAYGFYEQYF. Complete variable domain (other parts from reference TRBV30 and TRBJ2-7): SQTIHQWPATLVQPVGSPLSLECTVEGTSNPNLYWYRQAAGRGLQLLFYSVGIGQISSEVPQNLSASRPQDRQFILSSKKLLLSDSGFYLCAYGFYEQYFGPGTRLTVT.

There are a few counts of this clonotype. V and J are TRBV20-1 and TRBJ2-7; TRBD1 matches 7 bases. This CDR3 has 16 residues. V trimming: 6 bases; J trimming: 1 base; junction bases outside the gene matches: 15. Germline-derived CDR1 and CDR2 are DFQATT and SNEGSKA (reference sequence). As DNA, the CDR3 is TGCAGTGCCAAAGCCTCCGGGACAGCACATTCCTACGAGCAGTACTTC. Translated, it gives CSAKASGTAHSYEQYF.

This clonotype has a count of ten or more. This chain uses TRBV6-1 with TRBJ2-7; 7 bases are a match to TRBD2. With 4 bases clipped from V and 3 bases from J, the junction kept 9 bases outside the gene matches. The germline V gene encodes CDR1 MNHNS and CDR2 SASEGT. This CDR3 has 15 residues. The CDR3 DNA reads as TGTGCCAGCAGTGCACCCGGGACTAATTTCTACGAGCAGTACTTC. As protein: CASSAPGTNFYEQYF.

In the case of this clonotype: A clone one base away is much larger, so this may be a read error. The chain joins TRBV6-1 to TRBJ2-5, with 10 nucleotides matching TRBD2. Per the germline V gene, CDR1 is MNHNS and CDR2 is SASEGT. Trimming at V came to 11 bases and at J to 6 bases, leaving 18 bases not matched to a gene. This CDR3 is 16 amino acids long. The CDR3 DNA reads TGTGCCGGCCACCCCCCCAAGCGGGAGGGCCTGAAGACCCAGTACTTC. Translating it yields CAGHPPKREGLKTQYF.

In the case of this clonotype: A much larger clone lies one base from this, so it may be a read error. This chain joins TRBV11-1 and TRBJ2-3; D assignment may be TRBD1 or TRBD2 (6 bases each). Germline CDR1 SGHAT, CDR2 FQDESV (reference sequence). The V gene lost 11 bases and the J gene lost 1 base, with 19 bases spanning the gap. CDR3 size: 15 residues. CDR3 residues: CAGNEGDFRTDTQYF. The CDR3 bases are TGTGCCGGCAATGAGGGGGACTTTCGCACAGATACGCAGTATTTT.

This chain joins TRBV5-1 and TRBJ2-7, with D possibly TRBD2 on 5 matching bases. Germline V CDR1 and CDR2: SGHRS, YFSETQ. V lost 0 bases and J 5 bases, leaving 12 bases between the germline ends. The CDR3 length is 14 residues. In DNA, the CDR3 is TGCGCCAGCAGCTTGGGTGAGAGGGTTCACGAGCAGTACTTC. The encoded protein is CASSLGERVHEQYF.

This chain connects TRBV5-1 to TRBJ2-2; 10 bases align to TRBD1. The CDR3 totals 16 residues. Germline CDR1 is SGHRS and CDR2 is YFSETQ. The J segment lost 4 bases and the V segment lost 2 bases, leaving 5 bases of the junction unmatched. The CDR3 bases are TGCGCCAGCAGCTTAGAAGGACAGGGGGGCACCGGGGAGCTGTTTTTT. This gives the protein CASSLEGQGGTGELFF.

This clonotype was detected many times. The chain uses TRBV3-1 and TRBJ2-7, with 9 bases that match TRBD2. Germline values: CDR1 LGHDT, CDR2 YNNKEL (reference sequence). The CDR3 is 15 residues long. The J segment lost 4 bases and the V segment lost 1 base, leaving 5 bases of the junction unmatched. CDR3 sequence (DNA): TGTGCCAGCAGCCAAGCTCTAGCGGGGCCGTACGAGCAGTACTTC. Its protein product is CASSQALAGPYEQYF.

The gene calls are TRBV30 and TRBJ2-7; D possibly corresponds to TRBD1 (6 bases). CDR1 is GTSNPN and CDR2 is SVGIG in the germline V gene (reference sequence). The CDR3 length is 12 residues. Trimming removed 0 bases at V and 6 bases at J, with 9 bases between. Here the CDR3 DNA reads TGTGCCTGGAGTGTACAGGGAGTCGAGCAGTACTTC. Its protein is CAWSVQGVEQYF. Full variable domain (remainder filled in from reference TRBV30 and TRBJ2-7): SQTIHQWPATLVQPVGSPLSLECTVEGTSNPNLYWYRQAAGRGLQLLFYSVGIGQISSEVPQNLSASRPQDRQFILSSKKLLLSDSGFYLCAWSVQGVEQYFGPGTRLTVT.